This T cell receptor beta chain was obtained from a study of blood T cells in healthy people across ages. Overall study results and limits: Older individuals had lower TCR beta diversity per million T cells (the decline was roughly linear). Donor CMV status was unknown, possibly confounding expanded clonotype changes.

A second 7 to 11 cycle PCR used barcoded and J-beta primers. Using its own MiXCR run on the 5' RACE reads, TCRdb lists one record per CDR3 protein. The sample includes over 1,200,000 distinct CDR3 sequences, around 59% seen only once; the top ten take roughly 6.3%. This clonotype was found a few times. The antigen remains unidentified. The CDR3 runs 11 residues. With 0 bases removed from V and 6 bases from J, the gap between germline ends came to 2 bases. CDR1 and CDR2 (germline): MGHRA, YSYEKL. The receptor was isolated from a man aged 18 to 29 in good health. Sequenced sample: blood. V is TRBV4-1 and J is TRBJ1-1; D remains ambiguous. CDR3 amino acids: CASSQDAEAFF. CDR3 bases: TGCGCCAGCAGCCAAGATGCTGAAGCTTTCTTT.